A single T cell receptor beta chain is shown here with its context. Its specificity is not known. The diagnosis was founded upon clinical symptoms, serum thyroxine, TRAb, thyroid ultrasound and orbital computed tomography. The sample originates from a study of Graves' ophthalmopathy and Graves' hyperthyroidism. Amplified TCR beta CDR3 regions were obtained using RNA transcripts as template. Amplification began with first-round RT-PCR using HTBI primers, then second-round multiplex PCR was performed. TCRdb reanalysed the multiplex PCR reads using MiXCR and keeps one entry per CDR3 protein. The table shows some 200,000 distinct CDR3 sequences, with over 25% occurring only once. Study findings and constraints: The 13-signature model separated ophthalmopathy from stable hyperthyroidism at almost 90% sensitivity and approximately 79% specificity. Ophthalmopathy progression predictions by the model showed about 79% specificity and over 60% sensitivity. Blood also carried most expanded thyroid clonotypes exceeding 0.001 frequency.

After removal of 4 bases from V and 7 bases from J, the junction contained 9 bases not matched to a gene. The CDR3 is 14 amino acids. In germline, CDR1 is MNHNS, CDR2 SASEGT. This clonotype originated in a man aged 50 or older with Graves' ophthalmopathy. Sequencing was performed on peripheral blood. The V call is TRBV6-1, the J call TRBJ2-5, with 7 bases matching TRBD2. CDR3 loop: CASSAGTNSPTQYF. In DNA form, the CDR3 reads TGTGCCAGCAGTGCCGGGACTAACTCGCCGACCCAGTACTTC.